This T cell receptor (beta chain) was recovered during a study of cytomegalovirus exposure and HLA in healthy donors. Study-level results: The study designated 150 to 200 TCR beta chains cytomegalovirus-associated. Presence/absence analyses assumed roughly uniform sequencing depth across donors, which may not hold. When analyzed later, a missense DCLRE1C variant was found to be linked to TCR beta V- and J-gene trimming. Upon later analysis, TCR association rates were observed to vary by HLA locus, being highest for DRB1 and lowest for HLA-C.

To note about this clone: Its cognate antigen is unknown.

Germline trimming cut 0 bases from V and 4 bases from J; bases unmatched to any gene: 13. CDR1 and CDR2 (germline): SGDLS, YYNGEE. The CDR3 is 18 amino acids. PCR involved 60 Vbeta and 13 Jbeta primers. Profiling relied on immunoSEQ multiplex PCR, and the TCRdb table lists in-frame clones only, not all of them. Of about 110,000 clones in the sample, approximately 79% were seen once. V gene TRBV9 combines with J gene TRBJ2-7; 10 nucleotides line up with TRBD1. The sequence came from a man in his 60s in good health and CMV-seronegative. The sequencing input was PBMCs. CDR3 nucleotides: TGTGCCAGCAGCGTAGCTCCCCCCGAGACAGGGGGCGTGTACGAGCAGTACTTC. Its translation is CASSVAPPETGGVYEQYF.